This T cell receptor (beta chain) was found in a study of T cells after yellow fever vaccination. Study outcomes and limitations: Subsequent to the booster, the majority of primary-vaccination clones reappeared (roughly 97% CD4, around 85% CD8). Though it reached lower strength, the secondary response hit its peak faster, day 5 versus 15.

TCRdb redid the calling of the 5' RACE reads with MiXCR, one entry per CDR3 protein. Of about 320,000 distinct CDR3 sequences in the sample, around 13% were seen once. This clonotype was recorded a few times. What it binds is not known. The source is a man aged 18 to 35 who received the YFV17D yellow fever vaccine. The specimen was CD4+ T cells sorted from PBMCs, collected 15 days after the yellow fever booster vaccination.

DNA for the CDR3: TGTGCCAGCAGCTCTAGCGGGACTAGCAATCCTAGCACAGATACGCAGTATTTT. Translated: CASSSSGTSNPSTDTQYF. The V gene is TRBV7-2, the J gene TRBJ2-3, with 9 bases matching TRBD2. Germline V gene sequence: CDR1 SGHTA, CDR2 FQGNSA. The V and J ends lost 4 bases and 0 bases, in that order; junction bases with no gene match: 11. There are 18 residues in the CDR3.